These T cell receptor beta chains were read from a single sample in a study of blood T cell repertoires in COVID-19. Assay used: immunoSEQ multiplex PCR; TCRdb lists only in-frame clones, some missing. The data hold 190,000 or so clones, with around 78% observed a single time. The source material was peripheral blood. All receptors derive from a woman of 80 years or more with active or convalescent COVID-19. Both conserved end residues are part of each CDR3. The D gene is left open where the match is weak. Size is omitted from some rows. Given values are once, few, many or a class for expanded clones.

J: TRBJ2-3; size: -; V: TRBV5-4; D: TRBD1; CDR3: CASSSPTGGGTDTQYF; DNA: TGTGCCAGCAGCTCGCCGACAGGGGGAGGCACAGATACGCAGTATTTT
J: TRBJ2-1; size: few; V: TRBV5-4; D: TRBD2; CDR3: CASSLEGGGAYNEQFF; DNA: TGTGCCAGCAGCTTGGAAGGCGGGGGGGCTTACAATGAGCAGTTCTTC
J: TRBJ2-3; size: few; V: TRBV27; D: TRBD1; CDR3: CASRPWTGGVSDTQYF; DNA: TGTGCCAGCAGACCCTGGACAGGGGGCGTTTCAGATACGCAGTATTTT
J: TRBJ1-6; size: -; V: TRBV19; D: -; CDR3: CASSRGQSFSPLHF; DNA: TGTGCCAGTAGTAGAGGACAGTCCTTTTCACCCCTCCACTTT
J: TRBJ2-3; size: -; V: TRBV7-2; D: -; CDR3: CASSPGAADTQYF; DNA: TGTGCCAGCAGCCCCGGAGCGGCAGATACGCAGTATTTT
J: TRBJ1-5; size: -; V: TRBV2; D: TRBD1; CDR3: CASSDSGTGFKPQHF; DNA: TGTGCCAGCAGTGACTCTGGGACAGGGTTTAAGCCCCAGCATTTT
J: TRBJ2-4; size: -; V: TRBV15; D: -; CDR3: CATSRDRDTKNIQYF; DNA: TGTGCCACCAGCAGAGATAGGGACACCAAAAACATTCAGTACTTC
J: TRBJ1-5; size: -; V: TRBV5-1; D: -; CDR3: CASSLGGEGSGQPQHF; DNA: TGCGCCAGCAGCTTGGGAGGAGAGGGATCGGGTCAGCCCCAGCATTTT
J: TRBJ2-5; size: -; V: TRBV6-1; D: TRBD1; CDR3: CASSEAFPGQGIQETQYF; DNA: TGTGCCAGCAGTGAAGCTTTTCCGGGACAGGGGATTCAAGAGACCCAGTACTTC
J: TRBJ2-2; size: -; V: TRBV2; D: TRBD2; CDR3: CASSRGGLNTGELFF; DNA: TGTGCCAGCAGCCGCGGGGGGCTCAACACCGGGGAGCTGTTTTTT
J: TRBJ2-4; size: -; V: TRBV4-1; D: -; CDR3: CASSHPWTDKNIQYF; DNA: TGCGCCAGCAGCCACCCGTGGACTGACAAAAACATTCAGTACTTC
J: TRBJ1-2; size: -; V: TRBV19; D: -; CDR3: CASSISDRYGYTF; DNA: TGTGCCAGTAGTATCTCGGACAGATATGGCTACACCTTC
J: TRBJ1-1; size: -; V: TRBV2; D: -; CDR3: CASRETGEAFF; DNA: TGTGCCAGCAGAGAGACAGGAGAAGCTTTCTTT
J: TRBJ2-7; size: -; V: TRBV24-1; D: TRBD2; CDR3: CATSDRLAPPYEQYF; DNA: TGTGCCACCAGTGATAGACTAGCTCCCCCCTACGAGCAGTACTTC
J: TRBJ2-3; size: -; V: TRBV6-2/TRBV6-3; D: TRBD1; CDR3: CASSATGVFTDTQYF; DNA: TGTGCCAGCAGTGCGACAGGGGTTTTCACAGATACGCAGTATTTT
J: TRBJ1-1; size: once; V: TRBV29-1; D: -; CDR3: CSGVGVGGNTEAFF; DNA: TGCAGCGGGGTTGGGGTCGGGGGTAACACTGAAGCTTTCTTT
J: TRBJ2-1; size: -; V: TRBV9; D: TRBD2; CDR3: CASSATAGGSNEQFF; DNA: TGTGCCAGCAGCGCCACGGCCGGGGGGTCCAATGAGCAGTTCTTC
J: TRBJ1-2; size: -; V: TRBV18; D: -; CDR3: CASSPQAGIDNYGYTF; DNA: TGTGCCAGCTCACCACAGGCAGGGATTGATAACTATGGCTACACCTTC
J: TRBJ1-2; size: few; V: TRBV6-2/TRBV6-3; D: TRBD1; CDR3: CASSYRDRSYGYTF; DNA: TGTGCCAGCAGTTACCGGGACAGATCCTATGGCTACACCTTC
J: TRBJ2-3; size: -; V: TRBV7-6; D: TRBD1; CDR3: CASSSGFGQGSTDTQYF; DNA: TGTGCCAGCAGCTCCGGTTTCGGACAGGGAAGCACAGATACGCAGTATTTT
J: TRBJ2-1; size: few; V: TRBV10-3; D: -; CDR3: CAISAGSSYNEQFF; DNA: TGTGCCATCAGTGCAGGGTCTTCCTACAATGAGCAGTTCTTC
J: TRBJ2-1; size: -; V: TRBV9; D: -; CDR3: CASSVRTGPFF; DNA: TGTGCCAGCAGCGTACGAACAGGGCCGTTCTTC
J: TRBJ2-1; size: once; V: TRBV11-2; D: -; CDR3: CASSFGLSGNEQFF; DNA: TGTGCCAGCAGCTTTGGACTGTCTGGCAATGAGCAGTTCTTC
J: TRBJ2-1; size: -; V: TRBV6-2/TRBV6-3; D: -; CDR3: CASSYETAYNEQFF; DNA: TGTGCCAGCAGTTACGAGACAGCTTACAATGAGCAGTTCTTC
J: TRBJ2-2; size: -; V: TRBV6-6; D: -; CDR3: CASSYIRAGELFF; DNA: TGTGCCAGCAGTTACATTCGTGCCGGGGAGCTGTTTTTT
J: TRBJ1-1; size: -; V: TRBV28; D: -; CDR3: CASSVNMNTEAFF; DNA: TGTGCCAGCAGTGTCAACATGAACACTGAAGCTTTCTTT